This T cell receptor beta chain was sequenced for a study of CD8 T cells in ankylosing spondylitis. TCRdb called the 5' RACE reads again in MiXCR, with one record for every CDR3 protein. This sample has 100,000 to 150,000 distinct CDR3 sequences, with around 7% found just once. The CDR3 has 16 amino acids. Trimming took 4 bases from V and 0 from J, leaving 14 bases between them. Germline CDR1 reads SGHTA; CDR2 reads FQGTGA. The table lists this clonotype with many counts. The rearrangement links TRBV7-3 to TRBJ2-3; D is possibly TRBD1 (7 bases). The sequence came from a male donor with ankylosing spondylitis or in good health (not recorded which). The sample was blood, either unsorted or a sorted T cell fraction (not recorded which). The CDR3 bases are TGTGCCAGCAGCTCGGCAGGGGGGACTAGCACAGATACGCAGTATTTT. Amino acid sequence: CASSSAGGTSTDTQYF.